The 28 T cell receptor beta chains reported below all come from one sample, sequenced in a study of cytomegalovirus exposure and HLA in healthy donors. Clones were read by immunoSEQ multiplex PCR, and TCRdb kept only the in-frame ones, dropping some. Among about 300,000 clones listed, roughly 90% were seen once. Sample: PBMCs. The receptor set was obtained from a young woman in good health and CMV-seronegative.

This rearrangement joins TRBV27 to TRBJ2-5; 9 bases line up with TRBD2. The germline V gene encodes CDR1 MNHEY and CDR2 SMNVEV (reference sequence). The CDR3 totals 18 residues. Germline trimming cut 7 bases from V and 4 bases from J; bases unmatched to any gene: 19. The CDR3 coding sequence is TGTGCCAGCAACGCGGCTGGGGGCGGGAGGGCCGTACGAGAGACCCAGTACTTC. Translating gives CASNAAGGGRAVRETQYF.

This clone came up a few times. The V and J genes are TRBV28 and TRBJ2-7; 9 nucleotides match TRBD1. The length of the CDR3 is 13 residues. V lost 10 bases and J lost 1; bases outside the gene matches: 5. Germline V gene sequence: CDR1 MDHEN, CDR2 SYDVKM. The CDR3 coding sequence is TGTGCCATCACAGGGGGCCGGTCCTACGAGCAGTACTTC. Residues: CAITGGRSYEQYF.

The chain employs TRBV4-1 and TRBJ1-2; D not resolved. Per the germline V gene, CDR1 is MGHRA and CDR2 is YSYEKL. This CDR3 spans 17 amino acids. Between the trimmed V and J ends, which lost 0 bases and 0 bases, there was a span of 14 bases. CDR3 region: CASSQDPRKRTNYGYTF. The DNA of the CDR3 is TGCGCCAGCAGCCAAGATCCCAGGAAAAGAACTAACTATGGCTACACCTTC.

The CDR3 reads CASSWSPDQPQHF. The CDR3 region has the DNA TGTGCCAGCAGTTGGTCGCCGGATCAGCCCCAGCATTTT. V is TRBV27 and J is TRBJ1-5; D is unclear. From germline, CDR1 is MNHEY and CDR2 SMNVEV (reference sequence). This CDR3 has 13 amino acids. Trimming left V 4 bases short and J 5 bases short, with 9 bases between.

The chain links TRBV5-4 to TRBJ1-1; 8 bases agree with TRBD1. CDR3 length: 15 residues. Germline CDR1 reads SGHNT; CDR2 reads YYREEE (reference sequence). V was clipped by 0 bases and J by 5 bases; unmatched bases: 6. The CDR3 reads CASSLAGQGRTEAFF. In DNA, the CDR3 is TGTGCCAGCAGCTTGGCCGGACAGGGAAGGACTGAAGCTTTCTTT.

This clone was recorded a few times. J is TRBJ1-2 and V is TRBV7-8; 7 bases are a match to TRBD1. The V segment lost 5 bases and the J segment 3 bases; nucleotides outside the gene matches: 12. This CDR3 is built from 16 residues. Germline CDR1 is SGHVS and CDR2 is FQNEAQ. The CDR3 reads CASSPSGRGLDYGYTF. The CDR3 bases are TGTGCCAGCAGCCCAAGTGGTAGGGGGCTCGACTATGGCTACACCTTC.

The chain has TRBV28 and TRBJ2-1; a weak D match, TRBD2 (6 bases). This CDR3 is built from 18 residues. Germline V lookup: CDR1 MDHEN, CDR2 SYDVKM. The ends were cut back, 6 bases at V and 2 bases at J, with 23 bases in the middle. The DNA for the CDR3 is TGTGCCAGCAGCCCTTCTGGGGTGGCGGGGCGAACCTACAATGAGCAGTTCTTC. It is translated as CASSPSGVAGRTYNEQFF.

The chain employs TRBV2 and TRBJ2-3, with TRBD1 identical over 9 bases. The CDR3 sequence is 15 residues long. The junction had 9 bases not matched to a gene; V was cut back by 7 bases and J by 4 bases. CDR1 SNHLY and CDR2 FYNNEI come from the germline V gene. The CDR3 here is CASTADRGKADTQYF. The CDR3, as DNA: TGTGCCAGCACCGCGGACAGGGGTAAGGCAGATACGCAGTATTTT.

The chain carries TRBV10-3 and TRBJ2-7; D might be TRBD1 (6 bases). Germline assignment: CDR1 ENHRY and CDR2 SYGVKD. V shed 5 bases and J shed 0 bases, with 26 bases lying between them. The CDR3 has 19 residues. CDR3 loop: CAISTDRRRGNHFSYEQYF. The CDR3 DNA sequence: TGTGCCATCAGTACGGACAGACGAAGGGGTAACCATTTCTCCTACGAGCAGTACTTC.

V and J are TRBV7-8 and TRBJ2-7; D might be TRBD2 (6 bases). Germline V gives CDR1 SGHVS, CDR2 FQNEAQ. This CDR3 has 15 residues. Trimming took off 1 base at V and 6 bases at J, with 16 bases between the two ends. DNA of the CDR3: TGTGCCAGCAGCTTAGGTACCGGGGACTGGAGCGAGCAGTACTTC. It yields the protein CASSLGTGDWSEQYF. The variable domain in full, completed from reference TRBV7-8 and TRBJ2-7, reads GAGVSQSPRYKVAKRGQDVALRCDPISGHVSLFWYQQALGQGPEFLTYFQNEAQLDKSGLPSDRFFAERPEGSVSTLKIQRTQQEDSAVYLCASSLGTGDWSEQYFGPGTRLTVT.

This clone has a handful of counts. The J gene is TRBJ1-1, the V gene TRBV28; D not resolved. V dropped 3 bases and J dropped 8 bases, with 7 bases sitting between them. Germline CDR1 reads MDHEN; CDR2 reads SYDVKM. The CDR3 extends over 11 amino acids. The CDR3 loop is CASSFGLEAFF. Here the CDR3 DNA reads TGTGCCAGCAGTTTTGGACTAGAAGCTTTCTTT.

The chain combines TRBV9 with TRBJ2-7; D may be TRBD2 (6 bases). The V gene lost 4 bases and the J gene lost 4 bases, with 15 bases spanning the gap. Germline assignment: CDR1 SGDLS and CDR2 YYNGEE. The CDR3 extends over 14 amino acids. The CDR3 DNA reads as TGTGCCAGCAGCCCTGGACTACCCGATTACGAGCAGTACTTC. Translated: CASSPGLPDYEQYF.

This chain joins TRBV4-3 and TRBJ2-3, with a possible D match to TRBD2 (6 bases). This CDR3 comprises 13 residues. V was cut by 1 base and J by 11 bases, with 13 bases left in between. Germline CDR1 reads LGHNA; CDR2 reads YSLEER. CDR3 sequence reads: CASSQVAGYRQYF. In DNA, the CDR3 is TGCGCCAGCAGCCAAGTGGCGGGATATCGGCAGTATTTT.

This rearrangement joins TRBV4-2 to TRBJ1-2; 7 bases line up with TRBD1. Germline V gene sequence: CDR1 LGHNA, CDR2 YNFKEQ. Trimming cost V 5 bases and J 4 bases; bases outside gene matches: 16. The CDR3 covers 17 residues. CDR3 nucleotides: TGTGCCAGCAGCGGAAATCAAGCCTCAAGGGACAGCTATGGCTACACCTTC. Translating it yields CASSGNQASRDSYGYTF.

V gene TRBV18 combines with J gene TRBJ1-2; D call uncertain. Germline V gene data show CDR1 as KGHSH and CDR2 as LQKENI. The CDR3 covers 13 residues. V gave up 3 bases and J gave up 6 bases, with 11 bases separating them. CDR3 nucleotide sequence: TGTGCCAGCTCACCGTACGCCGGGGATGGCTACACCTTC. Protein sequence: CASSPYAGDGYTF.

The rearrangement joins TRBV7-8 to TRBJ2-1; D gene unclear. CDR3 length equals 17 residues. Germline CDR1 reads SGHVS; CDR2 reads FQNEAQ. V gave up 4 bases and J gave up 1 base, with 17 bases separating them. The CDR3 loop reads CASSSISLEYSYNEQFF. DNA for the CDR3: TGTGCCAGCAGCTCTATCTCGCTAGAGTATTCCTACAATGAGCAGTTCTTC.

The gene calls are TRBV6-5 and TRBJ2-2; unclear D gene. Germline V CDR1 and CDR2: MNHEY, SVGAGI. Trimming pared 5 bases from V and 7 bases from J, leaving 11 bases between. The CDR3 spans 13 residues. Here the CDR3 reads CASSDVRGGELFF. The CDR3 DNA follows: TGTGCCAGCAGTGACGTCCGAGGCGGGGAGCTGTTTTTT.

The J gene is TRBJ1-1, the V gene TRBV6-5; the D gene is possibly TRBD1 (6 bases). CDR1 and CDR2 (germline): MNHEY, SVGAGI. This CDR3 region has 13 residues. Trimming cost V 5 bases and J 4 bases, with 11 bases left between them. The CDR3 DNA sequence: TGTGCCAGCAGTACAGGGTTAGGCACTGAAGCTTTCTTT. Its protein is CASSTGLGTEAFF.

This chain links TRBV25-1 with TRBJ2-1; 7 nucleotides match TRBD1. Germline CDR1 is MGHDK and CDR2 is SYGVNS. Germline trimming cut 3 bases from V and 1 base from J; bases unmatched to any gene: 0. This CDR3 spans 14 amino acids. DNA of the CDR3: TGTGCCAGCAGTGAGACAGGGTCCTACAATGAGCAGTTCTTC. Translation gives CASSETGSYNEQFF.

The rearrangement uses TRBV5-1 and TRBJ1-3, with D perhaps TRBD1 (5 bases). Germline CDR1 SGHRS, CDR2 YFSETQ. V lost 5 bases, J lost 3 bases, and 12 bases lay in between. The CDR3 is 14 residues long. CDR3 nucleotide sequence: TGCGCCAGCAGTTTCGGGACTGATGGAAACACCATATATTTT. It encodes CASSFGTDGNTIYF.

This chain links TRBV28 with TRBJ1-4; 7 bases line up with TRBD1. The CDR3 extends over 14 amino acids. V was clipped by 2 bases and J by 7 bases; unmatched bases: 4. CDR1 is MDHEN and CDR2 is SYDVKM in the germline V gene. The CDR3 is CASSLQGVVEKLFF. The CDR3 nucleotides read TGTGCCAGCAGTTTACAGGGGGTAGTTGAAAAACTGTTTTTT.

The CDR3 region is CASTGILNQPQHF. As DNA, the CDR3 is TGTGCCAGTACGGGAATCCTTAATCAGCCCCAGCATTTT. This chain joins TRBV19 and TRBJ1-5, with D unresolved. The CDR3 is 13 amino acids. V lost 7 bases to trimming and J lost 4 bases, with 11 bases between them. Germline lookup yields CDR1 LNHDA and CDR2 SQIVND (reference sequence).

The chain uses TRBV5-4 and TRBJ2-5; TRBD2 matches 14 bases. With 6 bases clipped from V and 2 bases from J, the junction kept 12 bases outside the gene matches. The CDR3 runs 18 residues. Germline V gene sequence: CDR1 SGHNT, CDR2 YYREEE (reference sequence). The CDR3 loop is CASKPGTSGRGGQETQYF. The DNA of the CDR3 is TGTGCCAGCAAACCCGGGACTAGCGGGAGAGGGGGACAAGAGACCCAGTACTTC.

This rearrangement joins TRBV20-1 to TRBJ2-1; 9 bases are a match to TRBD2. CDR1 and CDR2 (germline): DFQATT, SNEGSKA (reference sequence). V lost 3 bases, J lost 9 bases, and 0 bases stayed unmatched. This CDR3 region has 11 residues. The CDR3 nucleotides read TGCAGTGCTAGTAGCGGGAGTGAGCAGTTCTTC. This sequence encodes CSASSGSEQFF.

V usage is TRBV19 and J usage is TRBJ2-7; 13 bases line up with TRBD2. The CDR3 runs to 18 residues. Trimming cost V 4 bases and J 4 bases; bases outside gene matches: 13. The V gene's germline CDR1 is LNHDA and CDR2 SQIVND (reference sequence). The CDR3 sequence is CASSTTRTSGRAGYEQYF. CDR3 bases: TGTGCCAGTAGTACAACACGTACTAGCGGGAGGGCCGGATACGAGCAGTACTTC.

This clone was observed a few times. The V call is TRBV28, the J call TRBJ2-5, with 7 nucleotides matching TRBD1. V lost 6 bases, J lost 5 bases, and 6 bases stayed unmatched. The CDR3 length is 13 residues. Per germline, CDR1 MDHEN and CDR2 SYDVKM. The CDR3 DNA follows: TGTGCCAGCAGCCTAGGACAGGTCGAGACCCAGTACTTC. As protein: CASSLGQVETQYF.

This chain joins TRBV20-1 and TRBJ1-1; D uncertain. Trimming removed 8 bases at V and 4 bases at J, with 11 bases between. The V gene's germline CDR1 is DFQATT and CDR2 SNEGSKA (reference sequence). This CDR3 is built from 11 residues. DNA for the CDR3: TGCAGTAGAGGACGGGGCACTGAAGCTTTCTTT. Residues: CSRGRGTEAFF.

The V gene is TRBV5-4, the J gene TRBJ2-5, with D perhaps matching TRBD2 (6 bases). Germline V gene data show CDR1 as SGHNT and CDR2 as YYREEE (reference sequence). The CDR3 consists of 16 residues. Trimming pared 3 bases from V and 5 bases from J, leaving 20 bases between. The CDR3 nucleotides read TGTGCCAGCAGCTCACCGACTCCTGGGGGGAGGGAGACCCAGTACTTC. Its protein is CASSSPTPGGRETQYF.